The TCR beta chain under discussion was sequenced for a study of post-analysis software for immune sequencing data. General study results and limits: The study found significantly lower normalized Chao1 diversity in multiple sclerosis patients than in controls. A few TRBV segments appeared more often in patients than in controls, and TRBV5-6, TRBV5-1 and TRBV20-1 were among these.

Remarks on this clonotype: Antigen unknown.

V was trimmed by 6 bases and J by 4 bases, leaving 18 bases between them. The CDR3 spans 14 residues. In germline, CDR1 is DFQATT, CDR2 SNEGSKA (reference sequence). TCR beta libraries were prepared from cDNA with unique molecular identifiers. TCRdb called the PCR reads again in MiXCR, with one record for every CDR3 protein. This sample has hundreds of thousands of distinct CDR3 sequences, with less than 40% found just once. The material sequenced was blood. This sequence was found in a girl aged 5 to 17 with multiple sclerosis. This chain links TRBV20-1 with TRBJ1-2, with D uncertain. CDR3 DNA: TGCAGTGCCCCTTGGGCCGAAGGAATCTATGGCTACACCTTC. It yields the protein CSAPWAEGIYGYTF.